Reported below is one T cell receptor (beta chain). Its specificity is unknown. The data were taken from a study of shared clonotypes between healthy human individuals. Study-level background: Per-donor plates numbered three CD4 naive, three CD4 memory, two CD8 naive and one CD8 memory. Study observations and caveats: Non-shared clonotypes had lower generation probabilities than those shared by all four donors. The represented genetic and exposure-history diversity was limited by the small number of donors.

Germline values: CDR1 GTSNPN, CDR2 SVGIG (reference sequence). Between the trimmed V and J ends, which lost 5 bases and 0 bases, there was a span of 5 bases. The CDR3 runs to 12 residues. In the CD4+ fraction, cells were divided into CD45RA+ naive and CD45RA-negative memory subsets. Profiled with immunoSEQ multiplex PCR; TCRdb holds only in-frame clones, not every one. Among around 980,000 clones listed, roughly 74% were seen once. Sequenced: memory CD4+ T cells from PBMCs. Subset given: CD45RA-negative fraction. This chain joins TRBV30 and TRBJ1-3; D is uncertain. This sequence was found in a man aged 18 to 29 in good health. Some clones in this sample may be carry-over from other donors' samples. The CDR3 sequence is CAWGSSGNTIYF. CDR3 coding DNA: TGTGCCTGGGGTTCCTCTGGAAACACCATATATTTT.